The TCR beta chain under discussion was sequenced for a study of CD8 T cells in ankylosing spondylitis. This clonotype has at least ten counts. TCRdb fed the 5' RACE reads into MiXCR, producing one record per CDR3 protein. The sample has about 320,000 distinct CDR3 sequences, under 14% seen once. This receptor was taken from a female donor with ankylosing spondylitis or in good health (not recorded which). Sequencing was carried out using blood, either unsorted or a sorted T cell fraction (not recorded which).

Here the CDR3 reads CASSPVLGYEQYF. The CDR3 DNA follows: TGTGCCAGCAGCCCTGTTCTCGGATACGAGCAGTACTTC. V and J are TRBV7-9 and TRBJ2-7; the D is unclear. Between the trimmed V and J ends, which lost 5 bases and 4 bases, there was a span of 12 bases. There are 13 residues in the CDR3. The germline V gene has CDR1 SEHNR and CDR2 FQNEAQ (reference sequence).